This T cell receptor beta chain was recorded in a study of control samples from healthy donors and cancer patients (dated by TCRdb to the early 2020s). Concerning this clone: Its binding antigen is unknown. No qualities accompany the bases; no much larger clone lies one base away.

Library method: the immunoSEQ multiplex PCR assay. Entries here come from immuneACCESS through TCRdb and include only in-frame sequences with V and J called. Some clones fail to appear in such tables; in the studies checked, an unresolved V gene covers under half of the shortfall, and the cause of the remainder is unknown. Present in this sample are tens of thousands of clones, 65% to 80% of which were seen just once. The ten largest clones add up to about 20% of the sample. V and J lose 0 bases and 0 bases, and a span of 22 bases separates them. From a lookup of the germline V gene, CDR1 and CDR2 are SGDLS and YYNGEE. Taken from cysteine to phenylalanine, the CDR3 has 21 residues. Here the CDR3 DNA is all that survives: 63 bases in frame from base 1.

The chain is assembled from TRBV9 and TRBJ2-6; perhaps TRBD1 is the D gene, with 6 bases matching. Sequencing input: PBMCs. The source is a man aged 55 to 70 with head and neck cancer. CDR3 sequence: CASSVDLLPRDISSGANVLTF. The sequenced DNA: TGTGCCAGCAGCGTAGATTTGCTTCCGAGGGACATCTCCTCTGGGGCCAACGTCCTGACTTTC.